The entry below gives a single T cell receptor (beta chain) sequence along with its context. The entry originates in a study of technical replicates of blood from a handful of donors. Trimming removed 3 bases from V and 10 bases from J; junction bases left unmatched: 12. The germline gives CDR1 SGDLS, CDR2 YYNGEE. CDR3 length equals 14 residues. Measured with immunoSEQ multiplex PCR; TCRdb has only the in-frame clones, and not every one. The sample yields fewer than 85,000 clones, about 94% seen once. The chain couples TRBV9 to TRBJ1-2; 7 bases fit TRBD1. The specimen sequenced was T cells isolated from PBMCs. The TCR originated in a human donor in good health. CDR3 region: CASSATARGADYTF. The CDR3 region has the DNA TGTGCCAGCAGCGCCACGGCCAGGGGGGCTGACTACACCTTC. The entire variable domain, with the rest obtained from reference TRBV9 and TRBJ1-2, is as follows: DSGVTQTPKHLITATGQRVTLRCSPRSGDLSVYWYQQSLDQGLQFLIQYYNGEERAKGNILERFSAQQFPDLHSELNLSSLELGDSALYFCASSATARGADYTFGSGTRLTVV.